The subject of this entry is one T cell receptor beta chain. The protocol was immunoSEQ multiplex PCR, while the TCRdb copy is restricted to in-frame clones and leaves out a portion. The sample includes a few hundred thousand clones, 70% to 90% of them seen just once. This entry comes from a study of blood T cell repertoires in COVID-19. About the study: Acute and convalescent COVID-19 samples came from the United States, Italy and Spain. PBMCs, B-cell-depleted T cells, or T cells provided the cDNA or gDNA that made up the material.

The CDR3 has 14 residues. Trimming left V 4 bases short and J 4 bases short, with 11 bases between. Germline CDR1 is KGHDR and CDR2 is SFDVKD. The sample consisted of peripheral blood. This chain connects TRBV24-1 to TRBJ2-3, with TRBD1 as a possible D gene (5 bases). This clonotype originated in a woman aged 25-40 years who had recovered from COVID-19. The CDR3, as DNA: TGTGCCACCAGTGAAGGTGACAGACCAGATACGCAGTATTTT. Translating gives CATSEGDRPDTQYF.